This entry lists 32 T cell receptor beta chains sequenced from one sample in a study of OX40 agonist ivuxolimab in advanced cancers. The repertoire was sequenced with immunoSEQ multiplex PCR; TCRdb's copy has only in-frame clones and lacks some. This sample has 55,000 to 85,000 clones; 86% occur once, and the top ten carry 2.5% to 3%. This specimen was CD4+ or CD8+ T cells sorted from blood, taken in a trial of the OX40 agonist ivuxolimab. These receptor sequences come from an adult with an advanced solid tumor such as melanoma, head and neck, liver or kidney cancer.

This clone was detected a few times. V and J are TRBV7-2 and TRBJ1-4, with D unresolved. V was shortened by 5 bases and J by 6 bases, with 13 bases between the two germline ends. The CDR3 is 14 amino acids. The V gene's germline CDR1 is SGHTA and CDR2 FQGNSA. The DNA of the CDR3 is TGTGCCAGCAGCCTCACTGCGACTTATGAAAAACTGTTTTTT. It codes for CASSLTATYEKLFF.

In regard to this clone: Mismatch with germline at one junction end may stem from a read error. This chain links TRBV6-5 with TRBJ1-6; D not certain. The CDR3 length is 13 residues. Germline V gene data show CDR1 as MNHEY and CDR2 as SVGAGI. CDR3 nucleotides: TGTGCCATCAGTGAACTAAAAAGCTCACCCCTCCACTTT. Its protein product is CAISELKSSPLHF.

In this sample, this clone turned up a few times. Other DNA sequences in the same sample also yield this CDR3. This rearrangement joins TRBV7-9 to TRBJ1-2, with D perhaps matching TRBD1 (5 bases). Germline values: CDR1 SEHNR, CDR2 FQNEAQ (reference sequence). The CDR3 runs 15 residues. Between the trimmed V and J ends, which lost 0 bases and 8 bases, there was a span of 16 bases. The CDR3 bases are TGTGCCAGCAGCTTAGCCGCGCGGGGGTCGGCCGGCTACACCTTC. Translating it yields CASSLAARGSAGYTF.

CDR3 loop: CASTLEARLRNGYTF. The CDR3 bases are TGTGCCAGCACCCTAGAGGCCAGGCTGCGGAATGGCTACACCTTC. The chain carries TRBV6-5 and TRBJ1-2; no reliable D call. Germline CDR1 reads MNHEY; CDR2 reads SVGAGI. Trimming removed 7 bases from V and 6 bases from J, with 21 bases in between. CDR3 length: 15 amino acids.

The J gene is TRBJ2-3, the V gene TRBV18; 8 bases align to TRBD1. This CDR3 is built from 17 residues. With V trimmed by 4 bases and J by 3 bases, 12 bases remained unmatched. Germline CDR1 reads KGHSH; CDR2 reads LQKENI. The CDR3 nucleotides read TGTGCCAGCTCACGGTCCGCCCCCAGGGGGCAAACAGATACGCAGTATTTT. Amino acids: CASSRSAPRGQTDTQYF.

The rearrangement joins TRBV5-1 to TRBJ2-3; TRBD1 matches 8 bases. CDR1 is SGHRS and CDR2 is YFSETQ in the germline V gene. This CDR3 comprises 15 residues. The V and J ends lost 0 bases and 5 bases, in that order; junction bases with no gene match: 5. CDR3 amino acids: CASSLGTGFGDTQYF. The CDR3 coding sequence is TGCGCCAGCAGCTTGGGGACAGGGTTCGGAGATACGCAGTATTTT.

This sequence joins TRBV7-6 and TRBJ2-5, with a weak D call TRBD2 (6 bases). Germline values: CDR1 SGHVS, CDR2 FNYEAQ. The V end was cut by 5 bases, the J end by 2 bases, with 15 bases between. CDR3 length: 15 residues. This chain's CDR3 is CASSQNQGLQETQYF. DNA for the CDR3: TGTGCCAGCAGCCAAAACCAGGGACTGCAAGAGACCCAGTACTTC.

This chain connects TRBV5-4 to TRBJ2-4, with TRBD2 identical over 7 bases. Looked up from germline, CDR1 is SGHNT and CDR2 is YYREEE (reference sequence). The CDR3 covers 17 residues. V dropped 3 bases and J dropped 1; count of bases not matched to a gene: 10. The CDR3 loop is CASSSRQGGVAKNIQYF. The CDR3, as DNA: TGTGCCAGCAGCTCACGTCAGGGAGGGGTGGCCAAAAACATTCAGTACTTC.

This chain uses TRBV7-3 with TRBJ2-1, with D maybe TRBD2 (6 bases). Germline CDR1 reads SGHTA; CDR2 reads FQGTGA. The V end was cut by 0 bases, the J end by 4 bases, with 10 bases between. This CDR3 spans 15 amino acids. CDR3 coding DNA: TGTGCCAGCAGCTTAACCCCGACTAGTTACAATGAGCAGTTCTTC. It yields the protein CASSLTPTSYNEQFF.

The rearrangement links TRBV7-3 to TRBJ1-2; a possible D gene is TRBD1 (6 bases). Germline assignment: CDR1 SGHTA and CDR2 FQGTGA. This CDR3 is 13 amino acids long. With 5 bases removed from V and 5 bases from J, the gap between germline ends came to 12 bases. The CDR3 DNA reads as TGTGCCAGCAGCGGACAGAGCTTTTATGGCTACACCTTC. Translation: CASSGQSFYGYTF. The complete variable domain, with remaining parts taken from reference TRBV7-3 and TRBJ1-2, reads GAGVSQTPSNKVTEKGKYVELRCDPISGHTALYWYRQSLGQGPEFLIYFQGTGAADDSGLPNDRFFAVRPEGSVSTLKIQRTERGDSAVYLCASSGQSFYGYTFGSGTRLTVV.

Comments on this clone: A far larger clone is one base from this, pointing to a likely read error. The chain joins TRBV5-6 to TRBJ2-4; D possibly uses TRBD1 or TRBD2 (5 bases each). This CDR3 region has 15 residues. V was trimmed by 0 bases and J by 7 bases, leaving 14 bases between them. CDR1 is SGHDT and CDR2 is YYEEEE in the germline V gene. CDR3 region: CASSLEGQGPNIQYF. In DNA, the CDR3 is TGTGCCAGCAGCTTGGAAGGTCAGGGACCCAACATTCAGTACTTC.

A single count supports this clone. This chain joins TRBV6-5 and TRBJ1-3; D is ambiguous. This CDR3 spans 15 amino acids. Deletions cut 4 bases from V and 2 bases from J, with 12 bases between. CDR1 and CDR2 (germline): MNHEY, SVGAGI. CDR3 protein: CASSSRPEPGNTIYF. CDR3 sequence (DNA): TGTGCCAGCAGTTCCCGGCCTGAGCCTGGAAACACCATATATTTT.

V usage is TRBV6-5 and J usage is TRBJ1-5, with D possibly TRBD1 on 5 matching bases. This CDR3 is built from 15 residues. V was cut by 6 bases and J by 3 bases, with 15 bases left in between. Germline CDR1 is MNHEY and CDR2 is SVGAGI. The CDR3 DNA is TGTGCCAGCAGACTCTCTTGGGGGTTCAATCAGCCCCAGCATTTT. This encodes CASRLSWGFNQPQHF.

The V and J genes are TRBV7-3 and TRBJ2-7; D call uncertain. CDR1 and CDR2 from the germline V gene are SGHTA and FQGTGA. The CDR3 length is 14 residues. Trimming took 4 bases from V and 0 from J, leaving 10 bases between them. The CDR3, as DNA: TGTGCCAGCAGCTGGGGTCCGGGCTCCTACGAGCAGTACTTC. Translating it yields CASSWGPGSYEQYF. Full variable domain (rest looked up from reference TRBV7-3 and TRBJ2-7): GAGVSQTPSNKVTEKGKYVELRCDPISGHTALYWYRQSLGQGPEFLIYFQGTGAADDSGLPNDRFFAVRPEGSVSTLKIQRTERGDSAVYLCASSWGPGSYEQYFGPGTRLTVT.

This chain links TRBV5-1 with TRBJ2-5; possibly TRBD1 for D (7 bases). The CDR3 length is 15 residues. CDR1 is SGHRS and CDR2 is YFSETQ in the germline V gene. Trimming took off 0 bases at V and 3 bases at J, with 12 bases between the two ends. The CDR3 DNA sequence: TGCGCCAGCAGCTTGGTGTCAGGGGGGAAAGAGACCCAGTACTTC. It specifies CASSLVSGGKETQYF.

The gene calls are TRBV2 and TRBJ2-3; 7 nucleotides match TRBD1. The CDR3 has 14 amino acids. V was pared by 6 bases and J by 1 base, with 4 bases of the junction left unmatched. The germline gives CDR1 SNHLY, CDR2 FYNNEI. The CDR3 is CASRTGWGTDTQYF. CDR3 DNA sequence: TGTGCCAGCAGGACAGGGTGGGGCACAGATACGCAGTATTTT.

V is TRBV5-1 and J is TRBJ2-1; D gene uncertain. The V end was cut by 3 bases, the J end by 9 bases, with 10 bases between. This CDR3 comprises 12 residues. CDR1 and CDR2 from the germline V gene are SGHRS and YFSETQ. DNA for the CDR3: TGCGCCAGCAGCTCTACTCGTAGTGAGCAGTTCTTC. It encodes CASSSTRSEQFF.

V is TRBV7-9 and J is TRBJ1-2, with 10 bases fitting TRBD1. This CDR3 has 16 residues. V lost 5 bases and J lost 5; bases outside the gene matches: 11. Per the germline V gene, CDR1 is SEHNR and CDR2 is FQNEAQ (reference sequence). CDR3 region: CASSLANPGQGYGYTF. CDR3 DNA: TGTGCCAGCAGCCTTGCCAACCCGGGACAGGGGTATGGCTACACCTTC.

V usage is TRBV6-1 and J usage is TRBJ2-3; D uncertain. V gave up 4 bases and J gave up 2 bases, with 10 bases separating them. This CDR3 has 14 amino acids. Germline V gene lookup returns CDR1 MNHNS and CDR2 SASEGT. CDR3 sequence reads: CASSVGPHTDTQYF. As DNA, the CDR3 is TGTGCCAGCAGTGTCGGGCCTCACACAGATACGCAGTATTTT.

This clone was detected only once. This chain joins TRBV6-5 and TRBJ2-2; 10 positions match TRBD2. V lost 6 bases, J lost 1 base, and 2 bases stayed unmatched. Germline loops: CDR1 MNHEY, CDR2 SVGAGI. This CDR3 region has 15 residues. The CDR3 sequence: CASRVAGGNTGELFF. The CDR3 DNA follows: TGTGCCAGCAGAGTAGCGGGGGGGAACACCGGGGAGCTGTTTTTT.

The chain couples TRBV7-2 to TRBJ2-3, with D possibly TRBD2 on 7 matching bases. Between the trimmed V and J ends, which lost 5 bases and 1 base, there was a span of 22 bases. This CDR3 contains 18 residues. Germline lookup yields CDR1 SGHTA and CDR2 FQGNSA. CDR3 in amino acids: CASSPRGGGPRGTDTQYF. As DNA, the CDR3 is TGTGCCAGCAGCCCCCGAGGGGGGGGGCCCCGGGGCACAGATACGCAGTATTTT.

The CDR3 sequence is CSVCRGTGNTIYF. Written as DNA, the CDR3 is TGCAGCGTGTGCAGGGGCACTGGAAACACCATATATTTT. The chain uses TRBV29-1 and TRBJ1-3; tentative D call: TRBD1 (6 bases). This CDR3 is 13 amino acids long. Germline-derived CDR1 and CDR2 are SQVTM and ANQGSEA. Deletions cut 6 bases from V and 2 bases from J, with 11 bases between.

V and J are TRBV27 and TRBJ1-4; TRBD1 aligns across 9 bases. The CDR3 runs 16 residues. Germline CDR1 and CDR2: MNHEY and SMNVEV (reference sequence). V shed 2 bases, J shed 7 bases, and the junction held 8 bases outside the gene matches. CDR3 sequence: CASSLGGGTGSEKLFF. Here the CDR3 DNA reads TGTGCCAGCAGTTTAGGGGGGGGGACAGGGAGTGAAAAACTGTTTTTT.

The CDR3 loop is CASSFPVGELFF. The CDR3 region has the DNA TGTGCCAGCAGCTTCCCGGTCGGGGAGCTGTTTTTT. The chain recombines TRBV13 with TRBJ2-2; no reliable D call. V was shortened by 3 bases and J by 7 bases, with 6 bases between the two germline ends. The germline CDR1 and CDR2 sequences are PRHDT and FYEKMQ (reference sequence). This CDR3 is 12 amino acids long.

This chain links TRBV7-5 with TRBJ1-1. TRBV7-5 is annotated as a pseudogene. This CDR3 contains 13 residues. The CDR3 spells CASSLEGQTQAFF. The CDR3 DNA reads as TGTGCCAGCAGCTTAGAGGGCCAGACCCAAGCTTTCTTT.

The V call is TRBV10-3, the J call TRBJ1-2; a weak D match, TRBD1 (5 bases). The V and J ends lost 2 bases and 3 bases respectively, with 7 bases between them. CDR1 and CDR2 from the germline V gene are ENHRY and SYGVKD. This CDR3 region has 13 residues. In DNA form, the CDR3 reads TGTGCCATCAGTGAGACAGGAGACTATGGCTACACCTTC. It translates to CAISETGDYGYTF.

The chain has TRBV4-1 and TRBJ2-3; TRBD2 aligns across 7 bases. Germline assignment: CDR1 MGHRA and CDR2 YSYEKL. This CDR3 comprises 17 residues. The V segment lost 4 bases and the J segment 0 bases; nucleotides outside the gene matches: 10. This chain's CDR3 is CASSLRGGLLSTDTQYF. The CDR3, as DNA: TGCGCCAGCAGCCTCCGCGGGGGTTTACTCAGCACAGATACGCAGTATTTT.

The J gene is TRBJ2-7, the V gene TRBV13; 11 bases fit TRBD2. Trimming removed 4 bases from V and 8 bases from J; junction bases left unmatched: 13. Germline V CDR1 and CDR2: PRHDT, FYEKMQ (reference sequence). The CDR3 totals 16 residues. The CDR3 loop is CASSYLAGGLRGKQYF. The CDR3, as DNA: TGTGCCAGCAGCTACCTAGCGGGGGGTCTCCGGGGCAAGCAGTACTTC.

This clone was recorded only once. The CDR3 loop reads CASSLGRTGFGTEAFF. CDR3 coding DNA: TGTGCCAGCAGCTTAGGGAGAACAGGGTTCGGCACTGAAGCTTTCTTT. V and J are TRBV7-2 and TRBJ1-1; D perhaps matches TRBD1 (6 bases). CDR3 size: 16 residues. Germline values: CDR1 SGHTA, CDR2 FQGNSA. V was trimmed by 1 base and J by 4 bases, leaving 16 bases between them.

This clone appeared once. This chain joins TRBV10-1 and TRBJ2-2; 8 nucleotides agree with TRBD2. Germline assignment: CDR1 WNHNN and CDR2 SYGVQD (reference sequence). Germline trimming cut 6 bases from V and 9 bases from J; bases unmatched to any gene: 6. This CDR3 has 13 residues. CDR3 DNA sequence: TGCGCCAGCAGCCTCTCGGGGGGGCGGGAGCTGTTTTTT. It codes for CASSLSGGRELFF.

This clone has only one observation. CDR3 region: CASSQGQGTGVEKLFF. The CDR3 DNA reads as TGCGCCAGCAGCCAAGGGCAAGGAACAGGGGTCGAAAAACTGTTTTTT. The chain joins TRBV4-1 to TRBJ1-4; 7 nucleotides match TRBD1. This CDR3 is 16 amino acids long. Germline V gene sequence: CDR1 MGHRA, CDR2 YSYEKL. V shed 1 base and J 8 bases; nucleotides not matched to a gene: 10.

J is TRBJ1-3 and V is TRBV7-2; the match to TRBD1 covers 9 bases. Germline V gene sequence: CDR1 SGHTA, CDR2 FQGNSA. The V segment lost 2 bases and the J segment 3 bases; nucleotides outside the gene matches: 2. The CDR3 totals 15 residues. The CDR3 coding sequence is TGTGCCAGCAGCTTACGGACAGGGGTTGGAAACACCATATATTTT. This encodes CASSLRTGVGNTIYF.